This T cell receptor (beta chain) was retrieved from a study of Graves' ophthalmopathy and Graves' hyperthyroidism. Germline V gene lookup returns CDR1 KGHDR and CDR2 SFDVKD. Trimming pared 10 bases from V and 7 bases from J, leaving 12 bases between. The CDR3 runs 11 residues. With regard to this clonotype: Its matching antigen is unknown.

Ophthalmopathy donors showed moderate-to-severe activity, CAS ≥3, NOSPECS ≥4 and a duration under 3 months. Uncontrolled infections, other autoimmune diseases, pregnancy or lactation barred patients from enrollment. RNA served as the template for amplifying TCR beta CDR3 regions. An opening RT-PCR round employed HTBI primers and preceded a second-round multiplex PCR. In TCRdb, the multiplex PCR reads were re-called with MiXCR into one record per CDR3 protein. The table records about 480,000 distinct CDR3 sequences, approximately 15% of them present only once. Findings of the study overall: In blood, most expanded thyroid clonotypes above 0.001 frequency were also detected.

The specimen was blood. The receptor was derived from a woman aged 25 to 39 with Graves' ophthalmopathy. The rearrangement uses TRBV24-1 and TRBJ2-5; D not resolved. The CDR3 DNA follows: TGTGCCACTCAGCTCGCGAGGACCCAGTACTTC. Translated: CATQLARTQYF.